The 25 T cell receptor beta chains given below trace back to one sample, sequenced in a study of CD8 T cell repertoires and HIV-1 epitope variants. Produced via immunoSEQ multiplex PCR; TCRdb's table is partial and in-frame only. The table shows some 87,000 clones, with around 75% occurring only once. The sequencing input was uncultured baseline CD8+ T cells from peripheral blood mononuclear cells (PBMCs). The receptors were sampled from a male donor with HIV.

This chain links TRBV27 with TRBJ2-7; 7 nucleotides match TRBD1. The CDR3 contains 14 residues. The V gene end was trimmed by 8 bases and the J gene end by 0 bases; junction bases not matched to a gene: 7. Germline V gives CDR1 MNHEY, CDR2 SMNVEV (reference sequence). In DNA, the CDR3 is TGTGCCAGCGCCGACAGGGCCCTCTCCTACGAGCAGTACTTC. This gives the protein CASADRALSYEQYF.

This chain connects TRBV7-9 to TRBJ2-3, with D unclear. V was clipped by 7 bases and J by 0 bases, with 23 bases between them. In germline, CDR1 is SEHNR, CDR2 FQNEAQ (reference sequence). This CDR3 is built from 18 residues. The CDR3 DNA is TGTGCCAGCACTAAAGATTTGGGTTTCTTGACTAGCACAGATACGCAGTATTTT. It translates to CASTKDLGFLTSTDTQYF.

V usage is TRBV4-2 and J usage is TRBJ2-3; a weak D match, TRBD2 (6 bases). This CDR3 is 16 amino acids long. Per germline, CDR1 LGHNA and CDR2 YNFKEQ. Trimming cost V 5 bases and J 1 base, with 16 bases left between them. For the CDR3, the DNA is TGTGCCAGCAGCATCCTCCGGGACTTGGGCACAGATACGCAGTATTTT. It yields the protein CASSILRDLGTDTQYF.

This chain uses TRBV5-1 with TRBJ2-1; D gene uncertain. There are 16 residues in the CDR3. V was cut by 0 bases and J by 3 bases, with 13 bases left in between. Looked up from germline, CDR1 is SGHRS and CDR2 is YFSETQ. CDR3 residues: CASSLAQAGGYNEQFF. The CDR3 DNA is TGCGCCAGCAGCTTGGCCCAAGCAGGCGGCTACAATGAGCAGTTCTTC.

This clone was seen a handful of times. The chain links TRBV2 to TRBJ1-4; the D gene is possibly TRBD1 (5 bases). Germline V gene sequence: CDR1 SNHLY, CDR2 FYNNEI. The length of the CDR3 is 13 residues. The V and J ends lost 6 bases and 4 bases respectively, with 9 bases between them. For the CDR3, the DNA is TGTGCCAGCAGGCAGGGTAGTAATGAAAAACTGTTTTTT. This sequence encodes CASRQGSNEKLFF. Combining the CDR3 with reference TRBV2 and TRBJ1-4 gives the whole variable domain EPEVTQTPSHQVTQMGQEVILRCVPISNHLYFYWYRQILGQKVEFLVSFYNNEISEKSEIFDDQFSVERPDGSNFTLKIRSTKLEDSAMYFCASRQGSNEKLFFGSGTQLSVL.

This clone showed up just a few times. This chain uses TRBV7-9 with TRBJ1-5; no clear D gene. The germline V and J ends were trimmed by 3 bases and 2 bases, with 8 bases remaining between them. The CDR3 runs to 14 residues. From germline, CDR1 is SEHNR and CDR2 FQNEAQ (reference sequence). The CDR3 sequence: CASSFEGGNQPQHF. CDR3 DNA sequence: TGTGCCAGCAGCTTCGAGGGAGGCAATCAGCCCCAGCATTTT.

The chain links TRBV6-5 to TRBJ1-1; possibly TRBD1 for D (5 bases). V was cut by 2 bases and J by 7 bases, with 14 bases left in between. Germline assignment: CDR1 MNHEY and CDR2 SVGAGI. The CDR3 is 14 amino acids. The CDR3 sequence: CASSYLQVGGEAFF. CDR3 sequence (DNA): TGTGCCAGCAGTTACCTCCAGGTTGGGGGTGAAGCTTTCTTT.

The chain is built from TRBV28 and TRBJ1-3; 7 bases fit TRBD1. The CDR3 extends over 14 amino acids. Germline V gene sequence: CDR1 MDHEN, CDR2 SYDVKM. After removal of 7 bases from V and 9 bases from J, the junction contained 12 bases not matched to a gene. CDR3 coding DNA: TGTGCCAGCAATCACCAGGGACAGATCGGCACCATATATTTT. Amino acid sequence: CASNHQGQIGTIYF.

This clone has just a few counts. The genes are TRBV7-8 and TRBJ2-7, with 11 bases fitting TRBD2. The germline V gene has CDR1 SGHVS and CDR2 FQNEAQ. The CDR3 extends over 14 amino acids. J lost 3 bases, V lost 7 bases, and 5 bases had no gene match. CDR3: CASTVLAGDYEQYF. As DNA, the CDR3 is TGTGCCAGCACCGTACTAGCGGGAGACTACGAGCAGTACTTC.

This clone turned up a few times. The rearrangement joins TRBV30 to TRBJ2-6; D not certain. Germline V CDR1 and CDR2: GTSNPN, SVGIG (reference sequence). The germline V and J ends were trimmed by 5 bases and 2 bases, with 7 bases remaining between them. The CDR3 covers 13 residues. The CDR3 loop is CAWEEPGANVLTF. CDR3 DNA: TGTGCCTGGGAGGAACCTGGGGCCAACGTCCTGACTTTC.

The V gene is TRBV6-1, the J gene TRBJ2-3; D is uncertain. V was shortened by 2 bases and J by 2 bases, with 8 bases between the two germline ends. Germline V gene sequence: CDR1 MNHNS, CDR2 SASEGT. The length of the CDR3 is 14 residues. This chain's CDR3 is CASSESIATDTQYF. As DNA, the CDR3 is TGTGCCAGCAGTGAATCGATTGCCACAGATACGCAGTATTTT.

This clone was observed once. The chain couples TRBV10-3 to TRBJ1-2; a weak D match, TRBD1 (5 bases). Germline CDR1 and CDR2: ENHRY and SYGVKD. The CDR3 sequence is 14 residues long. With 0 bases removed from V and 8 bases from J, the gap between germline ends came to 13 bases. CDR3 in amino acids: CAISESRGAIGYTF. DNA for the CDR3: TGTGCCATCAGTGAGTCGAGAGGGGCTATCGGCTACACCTTC.

J is TRBJ1-2 and V is TRBV27, with D possibly being TRBD1 (5 bases). The length of the CDR3 is 12 residues. With 5 bases removed from V and 6 bases from J, the gap between germline ends came to 10 bases. The germline V gene has CDR1 MNHEY and CDR2 SMNVEV (reference sequence). CDR3 sequence: CASSRGADGYTF. The CDR3 coding sequence is TGTGCCAGCAGTCGTGGGGCGGATGGCTACACCTTC.

The chain is built from TRBV5-1 and TRBJ2-5; no clear D gene. The CDR3 is made up of 12 amino acids. Trimming removed 4 bases from V and 1 base from J, with 5 bases in between. From germline, CDR1 is SGHRS and CDR2 YFSETQ. The CDR3 loop reads CASSLPQETQYF. CDR3 DNA sequence: TGCGCCAGCAGCCTGCCCCAAGAGACCCAGTACTTC.

Only a few counts were recorded for this clone. The chain is built from TRBV11-2 and TRBJ1-1; 9 positions match TRBD1. The V gene end was trimmed by 5 bases and the J gene end by 4 bases; junction bases not matched to a gene: 8. Germline-derived CDR1 and CDR2 are SGHAT and FQNNGV. This CDR3 contains 15 residues. The DNA for the CDR3 is TGTGCCAGCAGCCGTGGGACAGGGCCGGGCACTGAAGCTTTCTTT. Its translation is CASSRGTGPGTEAFF.

This rearrangement joins TRBV30 to TRBJ2-2, with D perhaps assigned TRBD1 or TRBD2 (5 bases each). The CDR3 is 17 residues long. V lost 2 bases, J lost 4 bases, and 20 bases lay in between. Germline CDR1 GTSNPN, CDR2 SVGIG (reference sequence). The CDR3 is CAWSFLSEGPFTGELFF. The CDR3 nucleotides are TGTGCCTGGAGTTTTCTGAGTGAGGGGCCATTCACCGGGGAGCTGTTTTTT.

The chain uses TRBV7-2 and TRBJ2-1; D gene unclear. CDR1 is SGHTA and CDR2 is FQGNSA in the germline V gene. The ends were cut back, 4 bases at V and 7 bases at J, with 17 bases in the middle. The CDR3 totals 15 residues. Here the CDR3 reads CASSSRHIWLNEQFF. The CDR3 region has the DNA TGTGCCAGCAGCTCCCGGCATATCTGGCTAAATGAGCAGTTCTTC.

Only a few counts were recorded for this clone. The gene calls are TRBV2 and TRBJ1-1; D not resolved. The CDR3 contains 11 residues. Germline V gene sequence: CDR1 SNHLY, CDR2 FYNNEI. Trimming removed 10 bases at V and 5 bases at J, with 11 bases between. Here the CDR3 DNA reads TGTGCCACCTCGATAAGGACTGAAGCTTTCTTT. This encodes CATSIRTEAFF.

The gene calls are TRBV5-1 and TRBJ2-1, with 8 bases lining up with TRBD2. From germline, CDR1 is SGHRS and CDR2 YFSETQ. V trimming: 5 bases; J trimming: 9 bases; junction bases outside the gene matches: 7. The CDR3 is 13 residues long. The CDR3 sequence: CASRSGLAVEQFF. CDR3 DNA sequence: TGCGCCAGCAGATCTGGACTAGCTGTTGAGCAGTTCTTC. The entire variable domain, with the rest obtained from reference TRBV5-1 and TRBJ2-1, is as follows: KAGVTQTPRYLIKTRGQQVTLSCSPISGHRSVSWYQQTPGQGLQFLFEYFSETQRNKGNFPGRFSGRQFSNSRSEMNVSTLELGDSALYLCASRSGLAVEQFFGPGTRLTVL.

This chain links TRBV9 with TRBJ2-3; D possibly matches TRBD1 or TRBD2 (5 bases each). CDR3 length equals 15 residues. Germline values: CDR1 SGDLS, CDR2 YYNGEE. Trimming removed 4 bases at V and 4 bases at J, with 16 bases between. The chain's CDR3 is CASSLRGGSSDTQYF. The CDR3 DNA follows: TGTGCCAGCAGCCTCCGGGGCGGGTCCTCAGATACGCAGTATTTT.

This clone appeared many times. In DNA form, the CDR3 reads TGTGCCAGCAGGCCGGGACTCATCGGTACTGAGCAGTTCTTC. Amino acid sequence: CASRPGLIGTEQFF. V gene TRBV28 combines with J gene TRBJ2-1, with D maybe TRBD2 (6 bases). The CDR3 length is 14 residues. Trimming removed 6 bases at V and 9 bases at J, with 18 bases between. Germline CDR1 MDHEN, CDR2 SYDVKM.

This rearrangement joins TRBV5-1 to TRBJ2-7, with D possibly TRBD2 on 5 matching bases. Trimming pared 2 bases from V and 3 bases from J, leaving 12 bases between. The CDR3 consists of 14 residues. CDR1 and CDR2 from the germline V gene are SGHRS and YFSETQ. The CDR3 DNA is TGCGCCAGCAGCTTAGCGGAAAGGCGCTACGAGCAGTACTTC. Translation: CASSLAERRYEQYF.

The chain links TRBV7-9 to TRBJ2-1, with a tentative D call TRBD1 (5 bases). The CDR3 length is 15 residues. Germline V gives CDR1 SEHNR, CDR2 FQNEAQ (reference sequence). The V end lost 6 bases, the J end lost 2 bases, and 14 bases lay between the germline ends. CDR3 amino acids: CASRDTTGPYNEQFF. The CDR3 DNA sequence: TGTGCCAGCAGGGACACTACCGGACCCTACAATGAGCAGTTCTTC.

The table lists this clone with a few counts. This chain joins TRBV28 and TRBJ1-4, with 8 nucleotides matching TRBD1. CDR3 size: 15 residues. CDR1 is MDHEN, CDR2 SYDVKM, per germline. After removal of 2 bases from V and 7 bases from J, the junction contained 6 bases not matched to a gene. CDR3 protein: CASSLIGQGGEKLFF. In DNA form, the CDR3 reads TGTGCCAGCAGTTTAATAGGACAGGGTGGTGAAAAACTGTTTTTT.

The CDR3, as DNA: TGTGCCAGCAGCAGGAGGGCACGAAATGAGCAGTTCTTC. The encoded protein is CASSRRARNEQFF. The genes are TRBV14 and TRBJ2-1; D is perhaps TRBD2 (6 bases). Germline V gives CDR1 SGHDN, CDR2 FVKESK. This CDR3 spans 13 amino acids. Between the trimmed V and J ends, which lost 5 bases and 7 bases, there was a span of 12 bases.